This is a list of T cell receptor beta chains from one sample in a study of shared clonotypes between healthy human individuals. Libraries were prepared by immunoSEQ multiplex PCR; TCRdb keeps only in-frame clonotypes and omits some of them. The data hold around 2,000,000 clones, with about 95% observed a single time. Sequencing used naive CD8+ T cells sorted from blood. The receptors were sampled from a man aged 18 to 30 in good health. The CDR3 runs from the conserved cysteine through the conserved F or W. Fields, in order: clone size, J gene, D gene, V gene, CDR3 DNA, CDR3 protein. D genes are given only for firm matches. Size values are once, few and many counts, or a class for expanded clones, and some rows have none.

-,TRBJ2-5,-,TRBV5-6,TGTGCCAGCAGCCCCGGTGGTGGGTGGGAGACCCAGTACTTC,CASSPGGGWETQYF
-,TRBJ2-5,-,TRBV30,TGTGCCTGGAGTGTACTCGGGCAGGGGGGGACCCAGTACTTC,CAWSVLGQGGTQYF
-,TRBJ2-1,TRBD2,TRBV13,TGTGCCAGCAGCACTCTAGCGGTACTCCCCTACAATGAGCAGTTCTTC,CASSTLAVLPYNEQFF
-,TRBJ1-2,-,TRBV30,TGTGCCTGGTCTCCGGACAGCTTCTCCCTTTATGGCTACACCTTC,CAWSPDSFSLYGYTF
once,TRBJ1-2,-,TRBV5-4,TGTGCCAGCAGCTTGGGGTTCCCCCAGTATGGCTACACCTTC,CASSLGFPQYGYTF
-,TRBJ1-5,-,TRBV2,TGTGCCAGCAGTGTTGAGGTTAGCAATCAGCCCCAGCATTTT,CASSVEVSNQPQHF
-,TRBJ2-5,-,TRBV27,TGTGCCAGCAGTTTATCAGCGTCAGAAGAGACCCAGTACTTC,CASSLSASEETQYF
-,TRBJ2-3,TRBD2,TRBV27,TGTGCCAGCAGTCCTAGCGGTAGCACAGATACGCAGTATTTT,CASSPSGSTDTQYF
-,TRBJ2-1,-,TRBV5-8,TGTGCCAGCAGCTCACCAAGACAGGTATACAATGAGCAGTTCTTC,CASSSPRQVYNEQFF
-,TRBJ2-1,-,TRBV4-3,TGCGCCAGCAGCCAAGATTGGGGCTCCTACAATGAGCAGTTCTTC,CASSQDWGSYNEQFF
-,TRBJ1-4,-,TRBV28,TGTGCCAGCAGGCTTCGCGAGGACACCCGTAAATTCGGGAAACTGTTTTTT,CASRLREDTRKFGKLFF
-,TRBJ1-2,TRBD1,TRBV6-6,TGTGCCAGCAGCAGCATGTTACAGGGGAGCTATGGCTACACCTTC,CASSSMLQGSYGYTF